The T cell receptor (beta chain) under discussion was sequenced for a study of T cells expressing NK-cell markers. The CDR3 sequence is 14 residues long. Germline V lookup: CDR1 MDHEN, CDR2 SYDVKM. One entry per CDR3 protein, without DNA, is what TCRdb gives after re-calling the 5' RACE reads. This sample's clone table lists 130,000 to 150,000 distinct CDR3 sequences. The TCR sequence derives from a man younger than 30 in good health. The genes are TRBV28 and TRBJ2-7; as DNA is missing, the TRBD2 call by TCRdb cannot be tested. Sequenced: blood T cells: a sorted CD56 or NKG2C T cell subset, CD4+ or CD8+ T cells, or bulk PBMC T cells (not recorded which). CDR3: CASSTLEASYEQYF.